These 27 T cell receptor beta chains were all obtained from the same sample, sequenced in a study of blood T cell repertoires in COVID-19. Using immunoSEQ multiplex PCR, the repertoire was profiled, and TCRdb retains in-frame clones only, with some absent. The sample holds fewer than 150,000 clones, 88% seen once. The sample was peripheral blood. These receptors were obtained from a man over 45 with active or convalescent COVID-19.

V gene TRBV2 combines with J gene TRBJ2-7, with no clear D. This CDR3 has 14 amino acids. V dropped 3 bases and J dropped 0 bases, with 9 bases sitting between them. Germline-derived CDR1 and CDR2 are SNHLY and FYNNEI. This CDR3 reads CASSDLLSSYEQYF. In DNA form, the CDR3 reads TGTGCCAGCAGTGATCTCCTGAGCTCCTACGAGCAGTACTTC.

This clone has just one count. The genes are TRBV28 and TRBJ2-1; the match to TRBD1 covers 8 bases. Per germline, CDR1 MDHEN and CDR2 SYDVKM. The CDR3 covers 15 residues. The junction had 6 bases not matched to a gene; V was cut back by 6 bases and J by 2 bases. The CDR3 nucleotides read TGTGCCAGCAGACCCCAGGGACAGGCCTACAATGAGCAGTTCTTC. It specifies CASRPQGQAYNEQFF.

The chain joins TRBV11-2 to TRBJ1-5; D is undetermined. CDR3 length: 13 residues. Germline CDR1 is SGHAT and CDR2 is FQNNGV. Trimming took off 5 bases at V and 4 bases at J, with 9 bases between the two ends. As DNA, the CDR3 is TGTGCCAGCAGCCGACTAAATAATCAGCCCCAGCATTTT. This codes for CASSRLNNQPQHF.

The DNA for the CDR3 is TGTGCCAGTAGTATAGGGGGCAGGGATCAGCCCCAGCATTTT. It codes for CASSIGGRDQPQHF. V and J are TRBV19 and TRBJ1-5, with D maybe TRBD1 (5 bases). The CDR3 is 14 amino acids. Germline CDR1 reads LNHDA; CDR2 reads SQIVND (reference sequence). The V gene lost 1 base and the J gene lost 5 bases, with 9 bases spanning the gap.

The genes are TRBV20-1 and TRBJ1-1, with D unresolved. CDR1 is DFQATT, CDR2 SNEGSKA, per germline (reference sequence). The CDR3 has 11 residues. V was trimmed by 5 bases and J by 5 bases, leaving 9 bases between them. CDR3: CSAEGNTEAFF. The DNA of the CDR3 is TGCAGTGCTGAGGGTAATACTGAAGCTTTCTTT.

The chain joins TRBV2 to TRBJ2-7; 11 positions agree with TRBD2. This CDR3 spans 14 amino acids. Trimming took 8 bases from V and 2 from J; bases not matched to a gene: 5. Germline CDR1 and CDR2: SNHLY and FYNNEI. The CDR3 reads CASAPGLAAYEQYF. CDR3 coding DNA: TGTGCCAGCGCCCCGGGACTAGCGGCCTACGAGCAGTACTTC.

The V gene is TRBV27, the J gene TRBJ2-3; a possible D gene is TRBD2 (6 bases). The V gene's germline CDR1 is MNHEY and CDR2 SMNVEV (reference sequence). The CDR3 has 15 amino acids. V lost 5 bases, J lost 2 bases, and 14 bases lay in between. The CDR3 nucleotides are TGTGCCAGCAGTCTACCGGGGACTGCCACAGATACGCAGTATTTT. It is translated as CASSLPGTATDTQYF.

CDR3 sequence (DNA): TGTGCCACCCAAAGGGCTAGCGGGAGTGCCGAGACCTACGAGCAGTACTTC. Its protein is CATQRASGSAETYEQYF. The rearrangement uses TRBV27 and TRBJ2-7; the match to TRBD2 covers 10 bases. Germline assignment: CDR1 MNHEY and CDR2 SMNVEV (reference sequence). Trimming removed 10 bases from V and 2 bases from J; junction bases left unmatched: 17. The CDR3 is made up of 17 amino acids.

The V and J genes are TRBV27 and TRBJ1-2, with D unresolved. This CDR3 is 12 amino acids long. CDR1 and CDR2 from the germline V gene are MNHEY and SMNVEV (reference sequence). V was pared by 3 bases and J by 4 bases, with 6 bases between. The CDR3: CASSFRGYGYTF. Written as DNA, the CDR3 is TGTGCCAGCAGTTTCCGCGGCTATGGCTACACCTTC.

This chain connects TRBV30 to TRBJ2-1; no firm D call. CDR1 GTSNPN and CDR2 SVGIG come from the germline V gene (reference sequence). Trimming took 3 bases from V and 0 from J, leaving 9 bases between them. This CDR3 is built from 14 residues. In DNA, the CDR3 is TGTGCCTGGAGGAGGCGGAGCTCCTACAATGAGCAGTTCTTC. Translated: CAWRRRSSYNEQFF.

Written as DNA, the CDR3 is TGTGCCAGCAGCGTACCGGACAGGGGGAGCTCTGGAAACACCATATATTTT. Protein sequence: CASSVPDRGSSGNTIYF. The chain uses TRBV11-2 and TRBJ1-3; the match to TRBD1 covers 10 bases. V lost 5 bases to trimming and J lost 0 bases; unmatched junction nucleotides: 7. The CDR3 length is 17 residues. CDR1 is SGHAT, CDR2 FQNNGV, per germline.

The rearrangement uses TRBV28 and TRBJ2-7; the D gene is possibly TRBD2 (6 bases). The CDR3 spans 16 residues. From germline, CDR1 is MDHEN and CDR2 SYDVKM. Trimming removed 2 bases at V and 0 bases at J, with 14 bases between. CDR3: CASSLAGTRSSYEQYF. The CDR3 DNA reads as TGTGCCAGCAGTTTAGCCGGGACTCGAAGCTCCTACGAGCAGTACTTC.

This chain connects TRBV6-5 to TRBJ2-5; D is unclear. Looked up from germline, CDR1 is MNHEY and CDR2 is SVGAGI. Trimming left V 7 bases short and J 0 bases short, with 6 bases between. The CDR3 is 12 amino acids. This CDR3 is CASKQYQETQYF. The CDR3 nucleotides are TGTGCCAGCAAACAGTACCAAGAGACCCAGTACTTC.

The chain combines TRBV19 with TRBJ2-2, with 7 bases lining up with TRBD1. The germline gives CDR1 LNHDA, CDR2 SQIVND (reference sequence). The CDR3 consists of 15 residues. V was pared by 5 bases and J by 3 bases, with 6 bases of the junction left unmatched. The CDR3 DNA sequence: TGTGCCAGTAGTCTGCCGGGACAGTACACCGGGGAGCTGTTTTTT. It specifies CASSLPGQYTGELFF.

In nucleotides, the CDR3 is TGCGCCAGCAGCAGGACTAGCGGCAACTCCTACAATGAGCAGTTCTTC. Encoded protein: CASSRTSGNSYNEQFF. V gene TRBV5-1 combines with J gene TRBJ2-1, with 10 positions matching TRBD2. The J segment lost 0 bases and the V segment lost 4 bases, leaving 4 bases of the junction unmatched. Germline CDR1 and CDR2: SGHRS and YFSETQ. This CDR3 comprises 16 residues.

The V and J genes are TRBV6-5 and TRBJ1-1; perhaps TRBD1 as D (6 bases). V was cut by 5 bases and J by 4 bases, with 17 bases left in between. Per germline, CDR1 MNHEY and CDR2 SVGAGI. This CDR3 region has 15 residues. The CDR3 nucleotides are TGTGCCAGCAGTCCTAGACAGGAGACCACCACTGAAGCTTTCTTT. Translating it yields CASSPRQETTTEAFF.

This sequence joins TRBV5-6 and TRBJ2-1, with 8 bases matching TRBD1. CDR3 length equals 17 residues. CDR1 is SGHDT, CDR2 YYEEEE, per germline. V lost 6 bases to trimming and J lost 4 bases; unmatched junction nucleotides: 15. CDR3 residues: CASKRRPGGELYNEQFF. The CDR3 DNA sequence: TGTGCCAGCAAACGTCGCCCAGGGGGCGAACTTTACAATGAGCAGTTCTTC.

The CDR3 nucleotides read TGCGCCAGCAGTGGCCAGGAAGTCTATGGCTACACCTTC. It translates to CASSGQEVYGYTF. The chain recombines TRBV10-2 with TRBJ1-2; no clear D. Germline V lookup: CDR1 WSHSY, CDR2 SAAADI. The CDR3 consists of 13 residues. Trimming took 4 bases from V and 4 from J, leaving 10 bases between them.

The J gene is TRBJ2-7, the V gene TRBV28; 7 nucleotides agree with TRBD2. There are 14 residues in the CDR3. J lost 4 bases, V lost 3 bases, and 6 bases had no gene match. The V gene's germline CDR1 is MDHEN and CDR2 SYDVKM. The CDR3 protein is CASSLGGSRYEQYF. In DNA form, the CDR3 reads TGTGCCAGCAGTTTGGGGGGGTCCCGGTACGAGCAGTACTTC.

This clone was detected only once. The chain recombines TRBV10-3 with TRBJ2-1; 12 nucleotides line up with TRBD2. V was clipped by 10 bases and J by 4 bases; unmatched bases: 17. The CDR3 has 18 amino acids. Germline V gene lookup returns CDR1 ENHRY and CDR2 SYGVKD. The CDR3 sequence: CATGDRGLAGGGYNEQFF. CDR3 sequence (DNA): TGTGCCACAGGGGACCGAGGTCTAGCGGGAGGGGGATACAATGAGCAGTTCTTC.

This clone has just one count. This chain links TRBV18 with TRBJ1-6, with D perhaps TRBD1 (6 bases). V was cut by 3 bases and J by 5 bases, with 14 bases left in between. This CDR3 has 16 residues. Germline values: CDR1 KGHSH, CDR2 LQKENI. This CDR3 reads CASSPLQGRDNSPLHF. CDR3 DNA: TGTGCCAGCTCACCGTTGCAGGGGAGGGATAATTCACCCCTCCACTTT.

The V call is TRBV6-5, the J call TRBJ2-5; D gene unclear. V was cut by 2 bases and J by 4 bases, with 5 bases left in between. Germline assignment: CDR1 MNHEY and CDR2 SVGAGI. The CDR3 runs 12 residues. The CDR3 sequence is CASSYGPETQYF. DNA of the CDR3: TGTGCCAGCAGTTACGGGCCAGAGACCCAGTACTTC.

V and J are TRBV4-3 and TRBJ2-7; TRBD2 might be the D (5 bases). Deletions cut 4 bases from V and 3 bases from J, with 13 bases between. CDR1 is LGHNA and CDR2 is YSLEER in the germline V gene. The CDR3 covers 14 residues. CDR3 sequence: CASSPHPGNYEQYF. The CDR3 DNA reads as TGCGCCAGCAGCCCTCATCCGGGAAACTACGAGCAGTACTTC.

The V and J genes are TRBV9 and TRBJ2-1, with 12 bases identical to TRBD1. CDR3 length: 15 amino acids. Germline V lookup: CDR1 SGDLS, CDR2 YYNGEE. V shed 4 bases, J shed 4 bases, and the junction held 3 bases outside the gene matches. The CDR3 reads CASSRGQGAYNEQFF. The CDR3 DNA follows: TGTGCCAGCAGCCGGGGACAGGGGGCATACAATGAGCAGTTCTTC.

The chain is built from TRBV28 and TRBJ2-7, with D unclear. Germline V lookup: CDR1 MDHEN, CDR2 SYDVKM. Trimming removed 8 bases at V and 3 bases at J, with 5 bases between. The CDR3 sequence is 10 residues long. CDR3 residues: CASAYYEQYF. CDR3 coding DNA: TGTGCCAGCGCCTACTACGAGCAGTACTTC. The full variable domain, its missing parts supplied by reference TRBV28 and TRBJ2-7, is DVKVTQSSRYLVKRTGEKVFLECVQDMDHENMFWYRQDPGLGLRLIYFSYDVKMKEKGDIPEGYSVSREKKERFSLILESASTNQTSMYLCASAYYEQYFGPGTRLTVT.

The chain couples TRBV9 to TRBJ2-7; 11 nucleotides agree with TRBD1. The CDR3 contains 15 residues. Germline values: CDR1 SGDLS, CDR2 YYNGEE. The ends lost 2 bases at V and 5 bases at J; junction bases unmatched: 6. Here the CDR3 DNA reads TGTGCCAGCAGCGTTCAGGGGACAGGGGGGGACGAGCAGTACTTC. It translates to CASSVQGTGGDEQYF. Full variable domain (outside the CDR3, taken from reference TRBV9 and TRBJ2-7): DSGVTQTPKHLITATGQRVTLRCSPRSGDLSVYWYQQSLDQGLQFLIQYYNGEERAKGNILERFSAQQFPDLHSELNLSSLELGDSALYFCASSVQGTGGDEQYFGPGTRLTVT.

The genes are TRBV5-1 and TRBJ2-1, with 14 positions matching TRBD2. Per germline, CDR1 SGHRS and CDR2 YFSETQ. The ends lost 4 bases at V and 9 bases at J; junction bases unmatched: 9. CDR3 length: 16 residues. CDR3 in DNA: TGCGCCAGCAGCACCGGGACTAGCGGGAGTGGCGCTGAGCAGTTCTTC. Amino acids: CASSTGTSGSGAEQFF.